The 11 T cell receptor beta chains below come from one sample, sequenced in a study of OX40 agonist ivuxolimab in advanced cancers. Profiled with immunoSEQ multiplex PCR; TCRdb holds only in-frame clones, not every one. The sample lists about 73,000 clones; just under 90% were seen once. Sequenced material: CD4+ or CD8+ T cells sorted from blood, taken in a trial of the OX40 agonist ivuxolimab. These receptors originate from an adult with an advanced solid tumor such as melanoma, head and neck, liver or kidney cancer.

The chain couples TRBV14 to TRBJ2-1; D is undetermined. Germline lookup yields CDR1 SGHDN and CDR2 FVKESK. The length of the CDR3 is 16 residues. Trimming removed 0 bases at V and 0 bases at J, with 9 bases between. CDR3 sequence reads: CASSQDILSSYNEQFF. CDR3 in DNA: TGTGCCAGCAGCCAAGATATCCTGAGCTCCTACAATGAGCAGTTCTTC.

This chain links TRBV4-2 with TRBJ1-2; TRBD1 might be the D (5 bases). V was trimmed by 5 bases and J by 2 bases, leaving 9 bases between them. Germline CDR1 LGHNA, CDR2 YNFKEQ. The CDR3 consists of 13 residues. The CDR3 bases are TGTGCCAGCAGCGAGGGGCGGAACTATGGCTACACCTTC. As protein: CASSEGRNYGYTF.

This chain uses TRBV6-1 with TRBJ2-5; D ambiguous. The ends were cut back, 2 bases at V and 8 bases at J, with 15 bases in the middle. CDR3 length equals 14 residues. Germline CDR1 is MNHNS and CDR2 is SASEGT. The CDR3, as DNA: TGTGCCAGCAGTGAATTTAAGGCCTTGGGAACCCAGTACTTC. It encodes CASSEFKALGTQYF.

The CDR3 spells CAISEAPAGTYSNQPQHF. The DNA of the CDR3 is TGTGCCATCAGTGAGGCCCCGGCCGGGACTTATAGCAATCAGCCCCAGCATTTT. The chain couples TRBV10-3 to TRBJ1-5; maybe TRBD1 (5 bases). Looked up from germline, CDR1 is ENHRY and CDR2 is SYGVKD. V shed 2 bases and J shed 0 bases, with 17 bases lying between them. This CDR3 has 18 amino acids.

This sequence joins TRBV19 and TRBJ1-1; D gene unclear. The germline V gene encodes CDR1 LNHDA and CDR2 SQIVND (reference sequence). Trimming left V 7 bases short and J 1 base short, with 13 bases between. CDR3 length equals 14 residues. CDR3: CASKYPVGNTEAFF. As DNA, the CDR3 is TGTGCCAGTAAATATCCCGTTGGGAACACTGAAGCTTTCTTT.

This clone has a single count. The CDR3 spells CASSSSYRAGVAQETQYF. DNA of the CDR3: TGTGCCAGCAGCTCAAGTTATAGGGCGGGAGTTGCCCAAGAGACCCAGTACTTC. V gene TRBV11-2 combines with J gene TRBJ2-5; 7 bases are a match to TRBD2. After removal of 4 bases from V and 1 base from J, the junction contained 15 bases not matched to a gene. Germline-derived CDR1 and CDR2 are SGHAT and FQNNGV. There are 18 residues in the CDR3.

The gene calls are TRBV21-1 and TRBJ2-6; TRBD2 is the table's D call, not checked against the DNA. TRBV21-1 is a documented pseudogene. CDR3 size: 18 residues. The CDR3 loop reads CASSKAIVPSSGANVLTF. The CDR3 nucleotides read TGTGCCAGCAGCAAAGCCATAGTCCCGAGCTCTGGGGCCAACGTCCTGACTTTC.

The chain is built from TRBV7-8 and TRBJ1-5; D not resolved. CDR3 length: 12 residues. Trimming cost V 5 bases and J 6 bases, with 8 bases left between them. Germline CDR1 is SGHVS and CDR2 is FQNEAQ. CDR3 nucleotide sequence: TGTGCCAGCAGCCTTGGGTTTCAGCCCCAGCATTTT. Translation: CASSLGFQPQHF.

V is TRBV9 and J is TRBJ2-7, with D unclear. Trimming removed 4 bases at V and 2 bases at J, with 13 bases between. The CDR3 has 14 amino acids. Germline CDR1 is SGDLS and CDR2 is YYNGEE. Here the CDR3 reads CASSPANSAYEQYF. Written as DNA, the CDR3 is TGTGCCAGCAGCCCCGCAAACAGCGCCTACGAGCAGTACTTC. Combining the CDR3 with reference TRBV9 and TRBJ2-7 gives the whole variable domain DSGVTQTPKHLITATGQRVTLRCSPRSGDLSVYWYQQSLDQGLQFLIQYYNGEERAKGNILERFSAQQFPDLHSELNLSSLELGDSALYFCASSPANSAYEQYFGPGTRLTVT.

J is TRBJ2-7 and V is TRBV27, with D possibly matching TRBD1 (5 bases). This CDR3 is 14 amino acids long. Trimming cost V 6 bases and J 2 bases, with 14 bases left between them. From germline, CDR1 is MNHEY and CDR2 SMNVEV (reference sequence). As DNA, the CDR3 is TGTGCCAGCAGCCAGGGTGGCCATACCTACGAGCAGTACTTC. It translates to CASSQGGHTYEQYF.

A word on this clone: This CDR3 is also generated by other DNA sequences in the sample. V gene TRBV5-4 combines with J gene TRBJ1-1; D gene uncertain. Germline-derived CDR1 and CDR2 are SGHNT and YYREEE (reference sequence). The V and J ends lost 2 bases and 0 bases respectively, with 2 bases between them. The CDR3 extends over 12 amino acids. CDR3 sequence: CASSFLNTEAFF. The DNA for the CDR3 is TGTGCCAGCAGCTTCCTGAACACTGAAGCTTTCTTT.